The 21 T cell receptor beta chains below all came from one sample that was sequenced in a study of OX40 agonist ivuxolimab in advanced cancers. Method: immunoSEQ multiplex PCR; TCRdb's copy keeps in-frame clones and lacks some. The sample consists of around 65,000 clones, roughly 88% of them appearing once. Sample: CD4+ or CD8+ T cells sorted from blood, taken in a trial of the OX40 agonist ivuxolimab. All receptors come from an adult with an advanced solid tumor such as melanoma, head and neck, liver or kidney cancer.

The CDR3 loop reads CASGLFQGLTGANVLTF. For the CDR3, the DNA is TGTGCTAGTGGTTTGTTCCAAGGACTAACTGGGGCCAACGTCCTGACTTTC. The genes are TRBV12-5 and TRBJ2-6; D might be TRBD2 (6 bases). The V end was cut by 2 bases, the J end by 2 bases, with 13 bases between. The CDR3 consists of 17 residues. Germline V lookup: CDR1 LGHNT, CDR2 FRNRAP.

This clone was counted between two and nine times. The CDR3 region is CASSVDRMTGTGNEKLFF. As DNA, the CDR3 is TGTGCCAGCAGCGTAGATCGAATGACCGGGACAGGGAATGAAAAACTGTTTTTT. The chain couples TRBV9 to TRBJ1-4; 9 bases align to TRBD1. Looked up from germline, CDR1 is SGDLS and CDR2 is YYNGEE. The CDR3 is made up of 18 amino acids. The ends lost 0 bases at V and 5 bases at J; junction bases unmatched: 11.

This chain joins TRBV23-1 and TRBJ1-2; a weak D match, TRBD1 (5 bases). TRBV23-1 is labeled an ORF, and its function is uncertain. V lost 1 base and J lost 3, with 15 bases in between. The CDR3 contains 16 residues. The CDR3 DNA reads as TGCGCCAGCAGTCAATGCGCAGGGAGCCCTCACTATGGCTACACCTTC. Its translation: CASSQCAGSPHYGYTF.

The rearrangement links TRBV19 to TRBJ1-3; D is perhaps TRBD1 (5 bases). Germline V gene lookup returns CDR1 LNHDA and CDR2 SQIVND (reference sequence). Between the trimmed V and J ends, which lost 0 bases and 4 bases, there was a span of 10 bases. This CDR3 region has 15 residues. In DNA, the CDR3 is TGTGCCAGTAGTATAGAGTCGGGGCTCGGAAACACCATATATTTT. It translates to CASSIESGLGNTIYF. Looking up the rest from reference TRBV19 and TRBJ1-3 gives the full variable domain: DGGITQSPKYLFRKEGQNVTLSCEQNLNHDAMYWYRQDPGQGLRLIYYSQIVNDFQKGDIAEGYSVSREKKESFPLTVTSAQKNPTAFYLCASSIESGLGNTIYFGEGSWLTVV.

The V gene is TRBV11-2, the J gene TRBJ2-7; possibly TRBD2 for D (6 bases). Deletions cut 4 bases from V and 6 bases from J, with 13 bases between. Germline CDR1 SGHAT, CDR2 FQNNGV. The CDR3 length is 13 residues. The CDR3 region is CASSSTMGGEQYF. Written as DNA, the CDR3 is TGTGCCAGCAGCTCGACAATGGGGGGCGAGCAGTACTTC. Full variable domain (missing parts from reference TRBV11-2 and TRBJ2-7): EAGVAQSPRYKIIEKRQSVAFWCNPISGHATLYWYQQILGQGPKLLIQFQNNGVVDDSQLPKDRFSAERLKGVDSTLKIQPAKLEDSAVYLCASSSTMGGEQYFGPGTRLTVT.

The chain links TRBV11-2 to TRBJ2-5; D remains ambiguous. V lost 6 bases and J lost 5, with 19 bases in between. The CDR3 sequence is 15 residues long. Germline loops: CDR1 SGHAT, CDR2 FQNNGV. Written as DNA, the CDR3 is TGTGCCAGCAGTCGTGGCGACTTTGGTCGGGAGACCCAGTACTTC. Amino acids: CASSRGDFGRETQYF.

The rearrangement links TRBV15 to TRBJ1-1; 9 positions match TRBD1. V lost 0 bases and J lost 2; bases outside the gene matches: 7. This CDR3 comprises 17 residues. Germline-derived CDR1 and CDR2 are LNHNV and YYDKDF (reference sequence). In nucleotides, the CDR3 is TGTGCCACCAGCAGAGATTCATCGACAGGGGGTAACACTGAAGCTTTCTTT. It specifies CATSRDSSTGGNTEAFF.

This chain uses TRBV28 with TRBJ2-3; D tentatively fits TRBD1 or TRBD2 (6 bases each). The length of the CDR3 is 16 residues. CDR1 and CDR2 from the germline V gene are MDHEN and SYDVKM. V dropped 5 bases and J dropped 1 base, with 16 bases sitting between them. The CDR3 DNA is TGTGCCAGCAGTGATCTGTGGGGGGCCCGCACAGATACGCAGTATTTT. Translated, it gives CASSDLWGARTDTQYF.

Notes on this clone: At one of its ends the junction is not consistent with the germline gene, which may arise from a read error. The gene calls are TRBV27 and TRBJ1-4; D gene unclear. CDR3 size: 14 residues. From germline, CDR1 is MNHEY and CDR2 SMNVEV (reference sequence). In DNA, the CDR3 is TGTGCCAGCGGATTACCTAGGGAGGGCGAAAAAATGTTTTTT. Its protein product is CASGLPREGEKMFF.

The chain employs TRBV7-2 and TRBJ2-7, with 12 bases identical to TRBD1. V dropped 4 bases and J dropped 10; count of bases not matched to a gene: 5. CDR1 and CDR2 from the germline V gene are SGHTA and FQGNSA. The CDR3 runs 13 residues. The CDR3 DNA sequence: TGTGCCAGCAGCTCCGGGACAGGGGGCGCCCAGTACTTC. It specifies CASSSGTGGAQYF.

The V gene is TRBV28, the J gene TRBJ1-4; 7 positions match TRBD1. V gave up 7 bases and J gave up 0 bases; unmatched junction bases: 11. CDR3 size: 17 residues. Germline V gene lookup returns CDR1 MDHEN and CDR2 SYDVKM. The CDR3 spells CASTSNRGPTTNEKLFF. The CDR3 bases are TGTGCCAGCACCTCGAACAGGGGACCTACAACTAATGAAAAACTGTTTTTT.

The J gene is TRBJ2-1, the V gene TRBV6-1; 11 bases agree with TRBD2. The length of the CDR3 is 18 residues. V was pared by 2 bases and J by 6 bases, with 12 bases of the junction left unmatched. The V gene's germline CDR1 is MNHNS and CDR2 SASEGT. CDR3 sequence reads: CASSERRLAGSERNEQFF. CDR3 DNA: TGTGCCAGCAGTGAAAGGAGACTAGCGGGATCCGAACGCAATGAGCAGTTCTTC.

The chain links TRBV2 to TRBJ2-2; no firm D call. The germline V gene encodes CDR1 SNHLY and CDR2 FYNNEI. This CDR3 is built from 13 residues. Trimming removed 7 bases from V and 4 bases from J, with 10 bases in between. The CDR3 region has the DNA TGTGCCAGCAAGGGTCAGACCACCGGGGAGCTGTTTTTT. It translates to CASKGQTTGELFF.

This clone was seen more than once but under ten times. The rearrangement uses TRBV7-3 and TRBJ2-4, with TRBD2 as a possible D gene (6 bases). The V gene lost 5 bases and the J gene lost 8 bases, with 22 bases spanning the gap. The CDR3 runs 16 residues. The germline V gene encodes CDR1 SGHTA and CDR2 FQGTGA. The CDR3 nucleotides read TGTGCCAGCAGCCCCTCCGGAGGGCCGTTGCGAGACATTCAGTACTTC. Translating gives CASSPSGGPLRDIQYF.

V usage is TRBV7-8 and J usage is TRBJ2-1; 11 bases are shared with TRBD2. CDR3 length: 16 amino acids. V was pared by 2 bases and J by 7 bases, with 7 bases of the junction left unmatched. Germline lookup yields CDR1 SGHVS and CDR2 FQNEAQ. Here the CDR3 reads CASSLTSGRVENEQFF. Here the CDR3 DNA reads TGTGCCAGCAGCTTAACTAGCGGGAGAGTGGAGAATGAGCAGTTCTTC.

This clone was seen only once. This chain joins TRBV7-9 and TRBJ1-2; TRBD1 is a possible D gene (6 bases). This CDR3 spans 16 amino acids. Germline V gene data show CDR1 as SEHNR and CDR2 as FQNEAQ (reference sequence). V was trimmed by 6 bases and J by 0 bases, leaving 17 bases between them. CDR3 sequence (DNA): TGTGCCAGCAGTTACAGTGGGACATCAACTAACTATGGCTACACCTTC. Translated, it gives CASSYSGTSTNYGYTF.

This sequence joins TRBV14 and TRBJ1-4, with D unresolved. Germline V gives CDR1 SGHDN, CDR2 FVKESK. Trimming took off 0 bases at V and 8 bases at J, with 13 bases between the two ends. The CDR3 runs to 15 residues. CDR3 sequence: CASSQDARMGEKLFF. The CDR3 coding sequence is TGTGCCAGCAGCCAAGATGCCAGGATGGGGGAAAAACTGTTTTTT. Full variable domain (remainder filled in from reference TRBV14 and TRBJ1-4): EAGVTQFPSHSVIEKGQTVTLRCDPISGHDNLYWYRRVMGKEIKFLLHFVKESKQDESGMPNNRFLAERTGGTYSTLKVQPAELEDSGVYFCASSQDARMGEKLFFGSGTQLSVL.

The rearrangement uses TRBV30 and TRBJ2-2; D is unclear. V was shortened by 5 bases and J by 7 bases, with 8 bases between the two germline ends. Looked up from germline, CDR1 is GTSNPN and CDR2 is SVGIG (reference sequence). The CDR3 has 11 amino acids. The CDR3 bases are TGTGCCTGGGAAAGACTCGGGGAGCTGTTTTTT. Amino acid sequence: CAWERLGELFF.

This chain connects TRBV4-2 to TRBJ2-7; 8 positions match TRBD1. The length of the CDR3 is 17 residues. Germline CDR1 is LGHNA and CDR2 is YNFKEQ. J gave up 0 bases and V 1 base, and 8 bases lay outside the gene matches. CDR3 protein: CASSQGVGDRSSYEQYF. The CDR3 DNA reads TGTGCCAGCAGCCAAGGGGTGGGGGACAGGAGCTCCTACGAGCAGTACTTC.

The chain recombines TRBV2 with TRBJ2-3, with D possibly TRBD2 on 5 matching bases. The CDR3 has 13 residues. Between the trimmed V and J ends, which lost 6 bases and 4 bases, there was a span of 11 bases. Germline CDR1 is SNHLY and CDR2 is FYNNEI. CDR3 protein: CASRDPRADTQYF. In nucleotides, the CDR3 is TGTGCCAGCAGGGATCCGAGGGCAGATACGCAGTATTTT.

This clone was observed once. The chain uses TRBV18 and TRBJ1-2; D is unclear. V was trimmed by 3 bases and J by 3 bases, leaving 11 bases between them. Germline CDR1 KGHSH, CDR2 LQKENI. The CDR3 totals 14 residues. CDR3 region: CASSPSKSDYGYTF. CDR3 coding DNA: TGTGCCAGCTCACCGTCAAAATCCGACTATGGCTACACCTTC.